The 9 T cell receptor beta chains presented below share a single source sample, sequenced in a study of T-cell reconstitution after alpha-beta-depleted transplantation in children. Unique molecular identifiers were incorporated during preparation of the TCRbeta library. One entry per CDR3 protein, called by TCRdb with MiXCR from the PCR reads. The sample has 350,000 to 500,000 distinct CDR3 sequences, around two fifths seen once. The specimen comprised PBMCs, sampled before TCRalphabeta/CD19-depleted stem cell transplant. Source of these receptors: a girl aged 2-9 years with aplastic anemia, due to receive a stem cell transplant.

This clonotype occurred a few times. V gene TRBV11-1 combines with J gene TRBJ2-3; 10 nucleotides match TRBD2. CDR3 length equals 14 residues. Germline V gene sequence: CDR1 SGHAT, CDR2 FQDESV (reference sequence). With 5 bases clipped from V and 4 bases from J, the junction kept 3 bases outside the gene matches. The CDR3 nucleotides are TGTGCCAGCAGCCCTAGCGGGAGCGCAGATACGCAGTATTTT. The encoded protein is CASSPSGSADTQYF.

This clonotype was seen ten or more times. The J gene is TRBJ2-1, the V gene TRBV12-3 or TRBV12-4; D not resolved. This CDR3 is built from 13 residues. Trimming cost V 2 bases and J 8 bases, with 10 bases left between them. The CDR3 bases are TGTGCCAGCAGTTTAAGGCGCCTTGATGAGCAGTTCTTC. It yields the protein CASSLRRLDEQFF.

The V and J genes are TRBV13 and TRBJ2-2; no clear D. This CDR3 has 14 residues. V was pared by 0 bases and J by 5 bases, with 7 bases between. CDR1 is PRHDT and CDR2 is FYEKMQ in the germline V gene (reference sequence). CDR3 nucleotides: TGTGCCAGCAGCTTAGGCGAGAGGACCGGGGAGCTGTTTTTT. Protein product: CASSLGERTGELFF.

The V call is TRBV4-1, the J call TRBJ2-1, with 7 bases lining up with TRBD1. Germline CDR1 reads MGHRA; CDR2 reads YSYEKL. J was trimmed by 10 bases and V by 3 bases; bases with no gene match: 21. The length of the CDR3 is 18 residues. The CDR3 DNA follows: TGCGCCAGCAGCCATCCAGACGAAGCCATGACAGGGCCGGAGGAGCAGTTCTTC. Its protein is CASSHPDEAMTGPEEQFF.

This clonotype was seen at least ten times. V and J are TRBV5-8 and TRBJ1-1; D unclear. The ends were cut back, 4 bases at V and 5 bases at J, with 15 bases in the middle. CDR1 and CDR2 from the germline V gene are SGHTS and YDEGEE. The CDR3 has 14 residues. The CDR3 DNA sequence: TGTGCCAGCAGCCGCATCCTACGGGTAACTGAAGCTTTCTTT. It is translated as CASSRILRVTEAFF. The variable domain in full, completed from reference TRBV5-8 and TRBJ1-1, reads EAGVTQSPTHLIKTRGQQATLRCSPISGHTSVYWYQQALGLGLQFLLWYDEGEERNRGNFPPRFSGRQFPNYSSELNVNALELEDSALYLCASSRILRVTEAFFGQGTRLTVV.

This chain joins TRBV6-2 or TRBV6-3 and TRBJ2-3; D possibly corresponds to TRBD1 (6 bases). The CDR3 spans 15 residues. V was clipped by 6 bases and J by 2 bases, with 15 bases between them. Germline V gives CDR1 MNHEY, CDR2 SVGEGT. In DNA form, the CDR3 reads TGTGCCAGCAGCCAACAGGGTACCATCACAGATACGCAGTATTTT. It is translated as CASSQQGTITDTQYF.

This clonotype was observed a few times. This chain uses TRBV7-9 with TRBJ2-1; no definite D call. This CDR3 contains 14 residues. V shed 4 bases and J shed 7 bases, with 14 bases lying between them. CDR1 and CDR2 (germline): SEHNR, FQNEAQ (reference sequence). CDR3 in amino acids: CASSSPEWRNEQFF. CDR3 nucleotides: TGTGCCAGCAGCTCGCCGGAGTGGCGGAATGAGCAGTTCTTC.

This clonotype has just a few counts. The chain combines TRBV5-1 with TRBJ2-1; D may be TRBD2 (5 bases). CDR3 size: 15 residues. Trimming cost V 5 bases and J 6 bases, with 18 bases left between them. Germline V lookup: CDR1 SGHRS, CDR2 YFSETQ. The CDR3 loop is CASSYHVDLANEQFF. Written as DNA, the CDR3 is TGCGCCAGCAGTTACCACGTAGACCTAGCCAATGAGCAGTTCTTC.

The chain is built from TRBV20-1 and TRBJ2-1; D remains unclear. The CDR3 extends over 10 amino acids. V lost 3 bases to trimming and J lost 14 bases, with 11 bases between them. Germline V gene data show CDR1 as DFQATT and CDR2 as SNEGSKA (reference sequence). The CDR3 loop reads CSARIQAEFF. Written as DNA, the CDR3 is TGCAGTGCTAGGATTCAGGCTGAGTTCTTC.